These 24 T cell receptor beta chains were sequenced from one sample in a study of blood T cell repertoires in COVID-19. TCRdb keeps only in-frame clones here, not all; method: immunoSEQ multiplex PCR. The sample includes 150,000 to 200,000 clones, under 80% of them seen just once. The source material was PBMCs or T cells enriched from blood (not recorded which). These receptors all stem from a woman between 50 and 59 years old with acute COVID-19.

J is TRBJ1-2 and V is TRBV5-4; 10 bases are a match to TRBD1. The germline gives CDR1 SGHNT, CDR2 YYREEE (reference sequence). CDR3 length: 18 amino acids. Trimming took 0 bases from V and 2 from J; bases not matched to a gene: 10. CDR3 nucleotide sequence: TGTGCCAGCAGCTTGGGAGACAGGGGGCGTCTCACCAACTATGGCTACACCTTC. Protein sequence: CASSLGDRGRLTNYGYTF. Using reference TRBV5-4 and TRBJ1-2 for the parts outside the CDR3, the full variable domain is ETGVTQSPTHLIKTRGQQVTLRCSSQSGHNTVSWYQQALGQGPQFIFQYYREEENGRGNFPPRFSGLQFPNYSSELNVNALELDDSALYLCASSLGDRGRLTNYGYTFGSGTRLTVV.

J is TRBJ1-1 and V is TRBV19; TRBD1 aligns across 10 bases. From germline, CDR1 is LNHDA and CDR2 SQIVND (reference sequence). The CDR3 has 16 amino acids. V shed 6 bases, J shed 5 bases, and the junction held 12 bases outside the gene matches. The CDR3 loop reads CASSLYGTGVETEAFF. CDR3 coding DNA: TGTGCCAGTAGCCTTTACGGGACAGGGGTAGAGACTGAAGCTTTCTTT.

The rearrangement uses TRBV19 and TRBJ2-3; 11 bases match TRBD2. V lost 5 bases to trimming and J lost 0 bases; unmatched junction nucleotides: 13. Germline loops: CDR1 LNHDA, CDR2 SQIVND (reference sequence). The CDR3 spans 19 residues. The CDR3 sequence is CASSRGRPSGGSSTDTQYF. As DNA, the CDR3 is TGTGCCAGTAGTCGGGGACGGCCTAGCGGGGGGAGTAGCACAGATACGCAGTATTTT.

J is TRBJ2-2 and V is TRBV3-1 (or the pseudogene TRBV3-2); D gene unclear. CDR3 length: 14 residues. Germline CDR1 LGHDT, CDR2 YNNKEL (reference sequence). Trimming stripped 1 base from V and 5 bases from J, with 8 bases between. CDR3 in DNA: TGTGCCAGCAGCCAAGTCAGAACAACCGGGGAGCTGTTTTTT. Encoded protein: CASSQVRTTGELFF.

The CDR3 DNA reads as TGCGCCAGCAGCTTGGTCGGCGGGGGGGCCTACAATGAGCAGTTCTTC. This encodes CASSLVGGGAYNEQFF. The V gene is TRBV5-1, the J gene TRBJ2-1, with 9 bases identical to TRBD2. CDR1 is SGHRS and CDR2 is YFSETQ in the germline V gene. The junction had 3 bases not matched to a gene; V was cut back by 0 bases and J by 2 bases. The CDR3 covers 16 residues.

This chain links TRBV6-6 with TRBJ1-6, with 7 bases aligning to TRBD1. V lost 5 bases to trimming and J lost 7 bases; unmatched junction nucleotides: 11. The germline CDR1 and CDR2 sequences are MNHNY and SVGAGI (reference sequence). There are 16 residues in the CDR3. Here the CDR3 reads CASSRIPGQSNSPLHF. As DNA, the CDR3 is TGTGCCAGCAGTCGAATTCCGGGACAGTCAAATTCACCCCTCCACTTT.

The CDR3 spells CASSRDSIRSGNTIYF. The CDR3 nucleotides read TGTGCCAGCAGTAGGGACTCAATCCGCTCTGGAAACACCATATATTTT. The rearrangement uses TRBV2 and TRBJ1-3, with a possible D match to TRBD1 (5 bases). Germline V gene data show CDR1 as SNHLY and CDR2 as FYNNEI. With 5 bases removed from V and 0 bases from J, the gap between germline ends came to 14 bases. The CDR3 contains 16 residues.

CDR3 protein: CASKSTGHGYTF. The DNA for the CDR3 is TGTGCCAGCAAGTCGACAGGGCATGGCTACACCTTC. The chain employs TRBV11-1 and TRBJ1-2, with 7 bases identical to TRBD1. V lost 7 bases, J lost 6 bases, and 5 bases stayed unmatched. CDR1 is SGHAT, CDR2 FQDESV, per germline (reference sequence). This CDR3 has 12 residues.

This clone was seen more than once but under ten times. The CDR3 DNA follows: TGTGCCAGCAGCTCTTTCAGGGGGACCTACAATGAGCAGTTCTTC. This gives the protein CASSSFRGTYNEQFF. This sequence joins TRBV28 and TRBJ2-1; 7 nucleotides match TRBD1. Looked up from germline, CDR1 is MDHEN and CDR2 is SYDVKM. Trimming cost V 6 bases and J 2 bases; bases outside gene matches: 7. This CDR3 region has 15 residues.

The genes are TRBV6-6 and TRBJ2-3; D is possibly TRBD2 (6 bases). V lost 5 bases, J lost 1 base, and 19 bases lay in between. The length of the CDR3 is 17 residues. The germline gives CDR1 MNHNY, CDR2 SVGAGI (reference sequence). As DNA, the CDR3 is TGTGCCAGCAGTCGCACCTCGACTAGGGGTCGCACAGATACGCAGTATTTT. It is translated as CASSRTSTRGRTDTQYF.

The chain is built from TRBV28 and TRBJ1-1; D may be TRBD1 (6 bases). Germline CDR1 MDHEN, CDR2 SYDVKM. The CDR3 sequence is 12 residues long. The V and J ends lost 10 bases and 1 base respectively, with 10 bases between them. In DNA form, the CDR3 reads TGTGCCACCCAGACAGGGAACACTGAAGCTTTCTTT. It encodes CATQTGNTEAFF.

The chain has TRBV5-8 and TRBJ2-5; TRBD2 aligns across 12 bases. With 4 bases clipped from V and 5 bases from J, the junction kept 12 bases outside the gene matches. Germline lookup yields CDR1 SGHTS and CDR2 YDEGEE. The CDR3 contains 17 residues. As DNA, the CDR3 is TGTGCCAGCAGCCCAGCCCTAGCGGGGGGGACGGGGGAGACCCAGTACTTC. As protein: CASSPALAGGTGETQYF.

This clone was seen a handful of times. This rearrangement joins TRBV19 to TRBJ1-4; D perhaps matches TRBD1 (6 bases). Trimming stripped 3 bases from V and 4 bases from J, with 9 bases between. The CDR3 consists of 14 residues. Looked up from germline, CDR1 is LNHDA and CDR2 is SQIVND (reference sequence). CDR3 nucleotides: TGTGCCAGTAGTATCGGACAGATTAATGAAAAACTGTTTTTT. It codes for CASSIGQINEKLFF.

This chain uses TRBV11-1 with TRBJ2-4, with 10 nucleotides matching TRBD2. The junction had 2 bases not matched to a gene; V was cut back by 6 bases and J by 6 bases. Looked up from germline, CDR1 is SGHAT and CDR2 is FQDESV (reference sequence). This CDR3 region has 13 residues. The DNA of the CDR3 is TGTGCCAGCAGGGTAGCGGGGGGAAACATTCAGTACTTC. Translated: CASRVAGGNIQYF.

The chain combines TRBV2 with TRBJ1-2, with D perhaps TRBD1 (5 bases). The germline V gene encodes CDR1 SNHLY and CDR2 FYNNEI. This CDR3 has 15 amino acids. V was clipped by 4 bases and J by 4 bases, with 16 bases between them. CDR3 nucleotide sequence: TGTGCCAGCAGTGTGGGGTGGGGGGTCGGCTATGGCTACACCTTC. Translated, it gives CASSVGWGVGYGYTF.

The V call is TRBV6-5, the J call TRBJ2-3; a possible D gene is TRBD1 (6 bases). The CDR3 consists of 15 residues. Looked up from germline, CDR1 is MNHEY and CDR2 is SVGAGI. Trimming removed 9 bases at V and 5 bases at J, with 21 bases between. For the CDR3, the DNA is TGTGCCAGTTGGGGGCAGGGGCTAGGAGGAGATACGCAGTATTTT. It encodes CASWGQGLGGDTQYF.

The rearrangement uses TRBV7-2 and TRBJ2-3; 9 bases map to TRBD2. This CDR3 has 16 amino acids. V lost 2 bases to trimming and J lost 0 bases; unmatched junction nucleotides: 3. From germline, CDR1 is SGHTA and CDR2 FQGNSA. The CDR3 DNA follows: TGTGCCAGCAGCTTAATTCTAGCGGGGAGCACAGATACGCAGTATTTT. This translates into CASSLILAGSTDTQYF.

The CDR3: CASSLLPRGQSSNGYTF. The CDR3 bases are TGTGCCAGCAGTTTGTTGCCCAGGGGACAGTCTTCCAACGGCTACACCTTC. The chain employs TRBV27 and TRBJ1-2; 7 nucleotides align to TRBD1. The CDR3 is made up of 17 amino acids. The germline gives CDR1 MNHEY, CDR2 SMNVEV (reference sequence). Trimming cost V 3 bases and J 8 bases; bases outside gene matches: 18.

The chain links TRBV5-6 to TRBJ1-4; no reliable D call. CDR3 length equals 14 residues. V was cut by 3 bases and J by 8 bases, with 14 bases left in between. Germline CDR1 and CDR2: SGHDT and YYEEEE. Written as DNA, the CDR3 is TGTGCCAGCAGCTCGTACAGTGGGTACGAAAAACTGTTTTTT. Its protein product is CASSSYSGYEKLFF. Complete variable domain (other parts from reference TRBV5-6 and TRBJ1-4): DAGVTQSPTHLIKTRGQQVTLRCSPKSGHDTVSWYQQALGQGPQFIFQYYEEEERQRGNFPDRFSGHQFPNYSSELNVNALLLGDSALYLCASSSYSGYEKLFFGSGTQLSVL.

The J gene is TRBJ1-4, the V gene TRBV2; D uncertain. V was shortened by 1 base and J by 6 bases, with 9 bases between the two germline ends. Germline V gene sequence: CDR1 SNHLY, CDR2 FYNNEI. The CDR3 runs to 14 residues. Here the CDR3 DNA reads TGTGCCAGCAGTGAAGGAGGGTTAGATGAAAAACTGTTTTTT. The encoded protein is CASSEGGLDEKLFF.

V usage is TRBV5-1 and J usage is TRBJ2-7; D gene uncertain. The V end was cut by 4 bases, the J end by 4 bases, with 6 bases between. The V gene's germline CDR1 is SGHRS and CDR2 YFSETQ. The CDR3 spans 11 residues. In nucleotides, the CDR3 is TGCGCCAGCAGCCCCCCTTACGAGCAGTACGTC. It yields the protein CASSPPYEQYV.

This clone was recorded at least ten times. The gene calls are TRBV18 and TRBJ1-1, with D possibly TRBD1 on 6 matching bases. Trimming left V 3 bases short and J 11 bases short, with 10 bases between. Per germline, CDR1 KGHSH and CDR2 LQKENI. The CDR3 extends over 11 amino acids. This CDR3 reads CASSPSGEAFF. DNA for the CDR3: TGTGCCAGCTCACCGTCAGGGGAGGCTTTCTTT.

The chain uses TRBV2 and TRBJ1-5; 7 bases are a match to TRBD1. Germline V lookup: CDR1 SNHLY, CDR2 FYNNEI. V lost 4 bases to trimming and J lost 7 bases; unmatched junction nucleotides: 7. The CDR3 sequence is 14 residues long. In nucleotides, the CDR3 is TGTGCCAGCAGTGCTGACAGGGACTGGCAGCCCCAGCATTTT. This sequence encodes CASSADRDWQPQHF.

This chain connects TRBV19 to TRBJ1-2; 7 bases align to TRBD1. CDR1 and CDR2 (germline): LNHDA, SQIVND (reference sequence). This CDR3 has 16 residues. Germline trimming cut 5 bases from V and 2 bases from J; bases unmatched to any gene: 11. The CDR3: CASSSPLGQANYGYTF. The CDR3 bases are TGTGCCAGTAGTTCACCCCTAGGACAGGCAAACTATGGCTACACCTTC.